This is a list of T cell receptor beta chains from one sample in a study of blood T cell repertoires in COVID-19. Method: immunoSEQ multiplex PCR; TCRdb's copy keeps in-frame clones and lacks some. The sample includes approximately 90,000 clones, about two thirds of them seen just once. The specimen sequenced was peripheral blood. These receptors were collected from a woman aged 80 or older with acute or convalescent COVID-19. Both conserved end residues are part of each CDR3. Fields, in order: clone size, V gene, CDR3 protein. Only some rows state a clone size, as once, few, many or a class for expanded clones.

few TRBV19 CASSTGRGNGYTF
NA TRBV4-1 CASSLRGDNQPQHF
NA TRBV11-3 CASSLWTSDTDTQYF
NA TRBV7-6 CASSLNRGDYYEQYF
NA TRBV19 CASRREGATNEKLFF
NA TRBV28 CASSPERGGQWFSYNEQFF
NA TRBV28 CASSFNRPEDEQYF
NA TRBV6-1 CASSEALAGTNYGYTF
once TRBV7-2 CASSSTGTGGGAQHF
NA TRBV5-1 CASSLPGGGEAFF
NA TRBV10-3 CAHKGSSGEQYF
NA TRBV5-4 CASSLREQGANGYTF
NA TRBV2 CASSEDRGNEKLFF
NA TRBV19 CASSPIRGETQYF
NA TRBV5-4 CASSLDSNTYTDTQYF
few TRBV3-1/TRBV3-2 CASSKQAGAYNEQFF
few TRBV6-1 CASSELSTQETQYF
NA TRBV15 CATSRDLSGAGNTIYF
NA TRBV5-1 CASSQQGSGTEAFF
NA TRBV9 CASSPRELTHEQYF
NA TRBV29-1 CSVEGGADYEQYF
NA TRBV5-4 CASSKSGGSTDTQYF
few TRBV18 CASSLTGDDQPQHF
many TRBV6-5 CASRYSTYANTEAFF
NA TRBV7-2 CASSLPAGGGEQFF
NA TRBV19 CASSKLGEGGYTF
NA TRBV18 CASSPRGTGSEKLFF
few TRBV18 CASSPQAISGNTIYF
many TRBV19 CASSMTGGRSEAFF
NA TRBV27 CASSLLAGGPYEQYF
NA TRBV4-2 CASSYNHPGTGVEKLFF
few TRBV12-3/TRBV12-4 CASSLTGRGGYTF
many TRBV10-3 CAISVRTPNTEAFF
NA TRBV28 CASSVGGGNTEAFF
once TRBV2 CASRTGTPPYEQYF
NA TRBV6-2/TRBV6-3 CASSTDSYEQYF
NA TRBV7-8 CASSLVVQREQYF
NA TRBV30 CAWSLVGTIYF
NA TRBV30 CAWRQGNQPQHF
NA TRBV6-1 CASGHSGQGANIQYF
NA TRBV18 CASSPNSQNTEAFF
NA TRBV5-4 CASSFQGAGEKLFF
NA TRBV7-2 CASSLRPGANPEAFF
NA TRBV9 CASSVDTVSGNTIYF
NA TRBV18 CASSPEKGGRYGYTF
once TRBV27 CASSFVGGYNYGYTF
NA TRBV7-8 CASSLARPVGYTF
NA TRBV4-2 CASSQDRRLGQETQYF
once TRBV6-2/TRBV6-3 CASSYEGPPVYEQYF
NA TRBV7-3 CASSLTGSTNEKLFF
few TRBV6-5 CASDDRGVRAYEQYF
NA TRBV29-1 CSVRSGGAWEQYF
NA TRBV5-1 CASSYDGDPGGEAFF
few TRBV7-9 CATSMGASYGYTF
NA TRBV28 CASSFIQNYGYTF